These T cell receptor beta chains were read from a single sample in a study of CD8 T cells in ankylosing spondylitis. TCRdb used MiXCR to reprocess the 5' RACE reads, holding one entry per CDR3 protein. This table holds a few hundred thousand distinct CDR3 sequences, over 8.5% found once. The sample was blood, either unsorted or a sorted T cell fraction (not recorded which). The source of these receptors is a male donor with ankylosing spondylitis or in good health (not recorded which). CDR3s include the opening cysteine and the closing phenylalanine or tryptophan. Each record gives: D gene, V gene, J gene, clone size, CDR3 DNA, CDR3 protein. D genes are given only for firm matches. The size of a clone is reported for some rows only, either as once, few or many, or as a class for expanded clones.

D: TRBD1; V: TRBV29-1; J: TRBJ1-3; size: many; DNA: TGCAGCGTAGATGCCGGGACAGGGCCCTCTGGAAACACCATATATTTT; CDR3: CSVDAGTGPSGNTIYF
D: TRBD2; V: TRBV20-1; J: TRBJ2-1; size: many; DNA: TGCAGTGCCCCGCCCCTAGCGGGGGGGGATTACAATGAGCAGTTCTTC; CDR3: CSAPPLAGGDYNEQFF
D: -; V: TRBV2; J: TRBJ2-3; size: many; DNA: TGTGCCAGCAGTGATGTAGGGTCGGGCACAGATACGCAGTATTTT; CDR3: CASSDVGSGTDTQYF
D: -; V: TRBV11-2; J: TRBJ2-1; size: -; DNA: TGTGCCAGCAGCTTAGATCTTGACAATGAGCAGTTCTTC; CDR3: CASSLDLDNEQFF
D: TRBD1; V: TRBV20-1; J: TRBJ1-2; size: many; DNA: TGCAGTGCTAGAGCAAACGCCCCGGGGACAGGGAGCTATGGCTACACCTTC; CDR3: CSARANAPGTGSYGYTF
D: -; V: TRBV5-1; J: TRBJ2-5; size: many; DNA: TGCGCCAGCAGCTTGGCTTCTACAGACCAAGAGACCCAGTACTTC; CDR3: CASSLASTDQETQYF
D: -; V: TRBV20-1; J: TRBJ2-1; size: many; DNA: TGCAGTACCATCCCCCCGGAGGAGGTTAAAAATGAGCAGTTCTTC; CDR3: CSTIPPEEVKNEQFF
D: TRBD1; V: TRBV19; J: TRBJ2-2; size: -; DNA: TGTGCCAGTAGTCCCGGGACAGGGGGTTGGTCCGGGGAGCTGTTTTTT; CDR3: CASSPGTGGWSGELFF
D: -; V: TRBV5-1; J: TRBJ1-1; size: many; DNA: TGCGCCAGCAGCTTGGCCGGGGGGATGGACACTGAAGCTTTCTTT; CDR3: CASSLAGGMDTEAFF
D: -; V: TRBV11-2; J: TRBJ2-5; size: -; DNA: TGTGCCAGCAGCTCGTACCCGAGGACAGAGAGAGAGACCCAGTACTTC; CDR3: CASSSYPRTERETQYF
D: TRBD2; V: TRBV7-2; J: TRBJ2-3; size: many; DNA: TGTGCCAGCAGCTTAGGCGGTCTAGCGGGAGGAATGGATACGCAGTATTTT; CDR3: CASSLGGLAGGMDTQYF
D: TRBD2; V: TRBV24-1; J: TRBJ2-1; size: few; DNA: TGTGCCACCAGTGATTTGAGTTCGGGGGGGGATGAGCAGTTCTTC; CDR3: CATSDLSSGGDEQFF
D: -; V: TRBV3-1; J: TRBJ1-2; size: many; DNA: TGTGCCAGCAGCCTCGTAGCCGTGAACTATGGCTACACCTTC; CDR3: CASSLVAVNYGYTF
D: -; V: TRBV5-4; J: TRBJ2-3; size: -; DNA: TGTGCCAGCAGCTGGGGACACCGCACAGATACGCAGTATTTT; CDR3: CASSWGHRTDTQYF
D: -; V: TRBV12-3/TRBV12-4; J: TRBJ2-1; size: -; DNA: TGTGCCAGCAGGCTCGGTCGACTCCCCTTCAATGAGCAGTTCTTC; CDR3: CASRLGRLPFNEQFF
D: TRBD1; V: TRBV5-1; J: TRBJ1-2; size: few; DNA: TGCGCCAGCAGCTTGGTCCCACGAACAAGACCTCGACAGGGCGAGAACTATGGCTACACCTTC; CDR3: CASSLVPRTRPRQGENYGYTF
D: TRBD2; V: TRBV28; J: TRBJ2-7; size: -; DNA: TGTGCCAGCAGGCTAGCGGGGACGGAGCAGTACTTC; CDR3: CASRLAGTEQYF
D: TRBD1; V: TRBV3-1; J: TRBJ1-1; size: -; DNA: TGTGCCAGCAGCCGAGGACAGGGTTTGAACACTGAAGCTTTCTTT; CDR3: CASSRGQGLNTEAFF
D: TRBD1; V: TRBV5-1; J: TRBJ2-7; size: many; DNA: TGCGCCAGCAGCTGGGGACAGGGCTACGAGCAGTACTTC; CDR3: CASSWGQGYEQYF
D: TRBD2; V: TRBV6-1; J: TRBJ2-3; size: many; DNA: TGTGCCAGCACCGACGGACTAGTTGGAGATACGCAGTATTTT; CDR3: CASTDGLVGDTQYF
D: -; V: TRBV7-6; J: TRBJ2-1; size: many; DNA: TGTGCCAGCAGCTTAAGATCTGACGATGAGCAGTTCTTC; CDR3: CASSLRSDDEQFF
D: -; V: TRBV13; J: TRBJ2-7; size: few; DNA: TGTGCCAGCAGCGTACGGCCCCAGCAGTACGAGCAGTACTTC; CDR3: CASSVRPQQYEQYF
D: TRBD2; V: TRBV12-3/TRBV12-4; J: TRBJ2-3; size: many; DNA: TGTGCCAGCAGCTTGGGACTAGCGGGTACCGATACGCAGTATTTT; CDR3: CASSLGLAGTDTQYF
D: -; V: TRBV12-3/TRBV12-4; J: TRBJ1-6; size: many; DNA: TGTGCCAGCAGCCTGCAGGGAGTCGGTTCACCCCTCCACTTT; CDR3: CASSLQGVGSPLHF
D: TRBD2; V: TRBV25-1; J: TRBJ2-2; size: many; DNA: TGTGCCAGCAGTGGAAGACTAGCGGGAGCTTTCGTCGCCGGGGAGCTGTTTTTT; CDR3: CASSGRLAGAFVAGELFF
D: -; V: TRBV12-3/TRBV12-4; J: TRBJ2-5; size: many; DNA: TGTGCCAGCAGTCCGGGTTGGACCCAGTACTTC; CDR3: CASSPGWTQYF
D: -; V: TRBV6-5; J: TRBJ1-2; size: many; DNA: TGTGCCAGCAGTTACTCGAGAAACGGGGGCTACACCTTC; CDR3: CASSYSRNGGYTF
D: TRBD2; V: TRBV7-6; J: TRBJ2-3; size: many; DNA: TGTGCCAGCAGCTTAAAGGGACTAGCGGGCTCCACAGATACGCAGTATTTT; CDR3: CASSLKGLAGSTDTQYF
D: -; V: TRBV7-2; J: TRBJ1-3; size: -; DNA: TGTGCCAGCAGCCCTAGGACGGATATTCTTGGAAACACCATATATTTT; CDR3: CASSPRTDILGNTIYF
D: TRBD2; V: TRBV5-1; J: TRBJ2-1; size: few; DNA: TGCGCCAGCAGCTTGGCCCTTAGCGGGAGGCGGAATGAGCAGTTCTTC; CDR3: CASSLALSGRRNEQFF
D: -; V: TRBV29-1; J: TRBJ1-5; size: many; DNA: TGCAGCGTTGGTTTGGGGAGCAATCAGCCCCAGCATTTT; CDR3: CSVGLGSNQPQHF
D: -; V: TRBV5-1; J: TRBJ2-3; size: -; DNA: TGCGCCAGCAGCTTGGTTGGGACAGACAGGAGGGCAGATACGCAGTATTTT; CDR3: CASSLVGTDRRADTQYF
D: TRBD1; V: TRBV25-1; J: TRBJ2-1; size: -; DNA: TGTGCCAGCAGTTCCCGGGGGTCGGACAGGGGCCATGAGCAGTTCTTC; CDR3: CASSSRGSDRGHEQFF
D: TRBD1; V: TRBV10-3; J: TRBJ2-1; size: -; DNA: TGTGCCATCAGTGACCGGGACAGGGACTCCTACAATGAGCAGTTCTTC; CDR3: CAISDRDRDSYNEQFF
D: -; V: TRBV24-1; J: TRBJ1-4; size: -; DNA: TGTGCCCCAGGAATCCGGGGTGAAAAACTGTTTTTT; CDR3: CAPGIRGEKLFF
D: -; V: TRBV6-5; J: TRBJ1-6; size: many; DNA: TGTGCCAGCAGTTACAACCCACAGGGAGGTTCACCCCTCCACTTT; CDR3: CASSYNPQGGSPLHF
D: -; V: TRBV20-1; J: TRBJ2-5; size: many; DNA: TGCAGTGCTAGAGCAGACAGAACAGAGACCCAGTACTTC; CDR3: CSARADRTETQYF
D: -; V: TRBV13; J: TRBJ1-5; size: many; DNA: TGTGCCAGCAGCTTAGGCCGGGGCGTACAGCCCCAGCATTTT; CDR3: CASSLGRGVQPQHF
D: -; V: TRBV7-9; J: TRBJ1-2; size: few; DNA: TGTGCCAGCAGCTTAGCGGGAGTGCCCAACTATGGCTACACCTTC; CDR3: CASSLAGVPNYGYTF
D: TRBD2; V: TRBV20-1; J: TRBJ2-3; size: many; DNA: TGCAGTGCCCTGACTAGCGGGGCAGATACGCAGTATTTT; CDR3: CSALTSGADTQYF
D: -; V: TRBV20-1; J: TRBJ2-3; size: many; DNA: TGCAGTGCTGGCCCCCTAAAAGATACGCAGTATTTT; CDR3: CSAGPLKDTQYF
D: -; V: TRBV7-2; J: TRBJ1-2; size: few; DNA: TGTGCCAGCAGCTTAGCTGGCCAGAGCTATGGCTACACCTTC; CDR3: CASSLAGQSYGYTF
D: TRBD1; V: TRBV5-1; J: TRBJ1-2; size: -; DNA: TGCGCCAGCAGCGGAGGGGACAGGGCTTTGTATGGCTACACCTTC; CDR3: CASSGGDRALYGYTF
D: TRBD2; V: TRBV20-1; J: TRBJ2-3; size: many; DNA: TGCAGTGCTGAGCGGACTAGTAGCACAGATACGCAGTATTTT; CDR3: CSAERTSSTDTQYF
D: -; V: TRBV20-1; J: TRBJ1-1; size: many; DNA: TGCAGTGCTAGAGATGGAGGGGGGTGGGTCACTGAAGCTTTCTTT; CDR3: CSARDGGGWVTEAFF
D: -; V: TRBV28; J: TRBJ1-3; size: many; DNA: -; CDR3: CASSLMLEAYILERGHTIYF
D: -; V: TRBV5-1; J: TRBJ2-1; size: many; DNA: TGCGCCAGCAGCTTGGGGCAGGGAATCAAGAATGAGCAGTTCTTC; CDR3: CASSLGQGIKNEQFF